The next 11 T cell receptor beta chains were all read from a single sample in a study of read filtering for tumor transcriptome and immune sequencing. This library used about 360 ng RNA and molecular barcoded adaptors spanning alpha/delta and beta/gamma chains. TCRdb called the reads again in MiXCR, with one record for every CDR3 protein. Of 40,000 or so distinct CDR3 sequences in the sample, around 15% are singletons; the top ten hold about 29%. Sequencing used a population of CD138-negative cells sorted from bone marrow. Every receptor here comes from a donor at least 40 years old with multiple myeloma.

The CDR3 nucleotides are TGTGCCAGCAGCTTAGGACTGGCTTTCGCCGGGACAGATTTTAAGGTTCCGCAGTATTTT. Protein: CASSLGLAFAGTDFKVPQYF. The chain links TRBV11-2 to TRBJ2-3, with 7 nucleotides matching TRBD1. The V segment lost 1 base and the J segment 10 bases; nucleotides outside the gene matches: 26. CDR1 and CDR2 (germline): SGHAT, FQNNGV. The CDR3 covers 20 residues.

A few counts support this clonotype. The junction shows a germline mismatch at one end, possibly a read error. The J gene is TRBJ2-5, the V gene TRBV24-1, with D perhaps matching TRBD1 (7 bases). This CDR3 comprises 16 residues. The V gene's germline CDR1 is KGHDR and CDR2 SFDVKD. The CDR3 reads CATSDLRQGGGETQCF. Written as DNA, the CDR3 is TGTGCCACCAGTGATTTGAGGCAGGGGGGAGGAGAGACCCAGTGCTTC.

This clonotype was observed many times. Here the CDR3 reads CASRQEGTNEKLFF. CDR3 coding DNA: TGTGCCAGTCGACAGGAGGGAACTAATGAAAAACTGTTTTTT. The J gene is TRBJ1-4, the V gene TRBV27; perhaps TRBD1 as D (6 bases). The CDR3 length is 14 residues. V was clipped by 9 bases and J by 1 base, with 12 bases between them. Germline V gene sequence: CDR1 MNHEY, CDR2 SMNVEV (reference sequence). Variable domain in full (rest from reference TRBV27 and TRBJ1-4): EAQVTQNPRYLITVTGKKLTVTCSQNMNHEYMSWYRQDPGLGLRQIYYSMNVEVTDKGDVPEGYKVSRKEKRNFPLILESPSPNQTSLYFCASRQEGTNEKLFFGSGTQLSVL.

This clonotype has just a few counts. Compared with germline, one end of the junction differs, possibly owing to a read error. This rearrangement joins TRBV29-1 to TRBJ2-1; 7 bases match TRBD2. CDR3 length equals 17 residues. CDR1 and CDR2 (germline): SQVTM, ANQGSEA. Written as DNA, the CDR3 is TGCGGCGTTGAAACGATTCTAGCGGACTTCTCCTACAATGAGCAGTTCTTC. Translated, it gives CGVETILADFSYNEQFF.

This clonotype was detected once. The junction does not match germline at one end; this may be a read error. The gene calls are TRBV3-1 and TRBJ2-2; D assignment may be TRBD1 or TRBD2 (6 bases each). This CDR3 is built from 15 residues. Germline assignment: CDR1 LGHDT and CDR2 YNNKEL (reference sequence). Here the CDR3 DNA reads TGTGCCAGCAGACAGGGCGGGACCAACACCGGGGAGCCGTTTTTT. Residues: CASRQGGTNTGEPFF. The full variable domain, in which reference TRBV3-1 and TRBJ2-2 provide the parts outside the CDR3, is DTAVSQTPKYLVTQMGNDKSIKCEQNLGHDTMYWYKQDSKKFLKIMFSYNNKELIINETVPNRFSPKSPDKAHLNLHINSLELGDSAVYFCASRQGGTNTGEPFFGEGSRLTVL.

This clonotype showed up just a few times. The V and J genes are TRBV29-1 and TRBJ2-7; D call uncertain. V was clipped by 6 bases and J by 5 bases, with 11 bases between them. The CDR3 runs to 11 residues. Germline V gene sequence: CDR1 SQVTM, CDR2 ANQGSEA. The chain's CDR3 is CSVVTVHEQYF. The CDR3 DNA follows: TGCAGCGTCGTCACAGTTCACGAGCAGTACTTC.

Only a few counts were recorded for this clonotype. The rearrangement uses TRBV7-3 and TRBJ2-3; D uncertain. Trimming removed 5 bases at V and 2 bases at J, with 5 bases between. This CDR3 comprises 12 residues. The germline CDR1 and CDR2 sequences are SGHTA and FQGTGA. The CDR3 nucleotides read TGTGCCAGCAGCCAGGACACAGATACGCAGTATTTT. Its translation is CASSQDTDTQYF.

This clonotype was detected many times. The rearrangement uses TRBV20-1 and TRBJ2-7; 8 bases map to TRBD2. J gave up 3 bases and V 5 bases, and 12 bases lay outside the gene matches. Germline-derived CDR1 and CDR2 are DFQATT and SNEGSKA (reference sequence). The CDR3 runs 15 residues. The DNA of the CDR3 is TGCAGTGCTGCGCGCGGGCGGGAGGCCTACTACGAGCAGTACTTC. Its translation is CSAARGREAYYEQYF.

This clonotype was seen many times. This chain connects TRBV2 to TRBJ2-1, with TRBD2 matching over 9 bases. The CDR3 loop spans 16 amino acids. The junction had 12 bases not matched to a gene; V was cut back by 8 bases and J by 4 bases. Per the germline V gene, CDR1 is SNHLY and CDR2 is FYNNEI. CDR3 sequence: CASPPRGLARYNEQFF. The CDR3 nucleotides are TGTGCCAGCCCTCCCAGAGGACTAGCGAGGTACAATGAGCAGTTCTTC.

The table lists this clonotype with many counts. The chain employs TRBV28 and TRBJ2-7; 11 nucleotides agree with TRBD1. This CDR3 spans 14 amino acids. CDR1 and CDR2 (germline): MDHEN, SYDVKM. V lost 5 bases to trimming and J lost 2 bases; unmatched junction nucleotides: 2. CDR3 DNA sequence: TGTGCCAGCAGTAAGGGACAGGGGGCCTACGAGCAGTACTTC. Residues: CASSKGQGAYEQYF. Full variable domain (missing parts from reference TRBV28 and TRBJ2-7): DVKVTQSSRYLVKRTGEKVFLECVQDMDHENMFWYRQDPGLGLRLIYFSYDVKMKEKGDIPEGYSVSREKKERFSLILESASTNQTSMYLCASSKGQGAYEQYFGPGTRLTVT.

This clonotype was detected ten times or more. The V and J genes are TRBV15 and TRBJ2-1; D possibly corresponds to TRBD2 (6 bases). The CDR3 has 13 amino acids. From germline, CDR1 is LNHNV and CDR2 YYDKDF (reference sequence). V lost 1 base and J 9 bases, leaving 10 bases between the germline ends. As DNA, the CDR3 is TGTGCCACCAGCAGAGGTACGGGAGCTGAGCAGTTCTTC. It specifies CATSRGTGAEQFF.